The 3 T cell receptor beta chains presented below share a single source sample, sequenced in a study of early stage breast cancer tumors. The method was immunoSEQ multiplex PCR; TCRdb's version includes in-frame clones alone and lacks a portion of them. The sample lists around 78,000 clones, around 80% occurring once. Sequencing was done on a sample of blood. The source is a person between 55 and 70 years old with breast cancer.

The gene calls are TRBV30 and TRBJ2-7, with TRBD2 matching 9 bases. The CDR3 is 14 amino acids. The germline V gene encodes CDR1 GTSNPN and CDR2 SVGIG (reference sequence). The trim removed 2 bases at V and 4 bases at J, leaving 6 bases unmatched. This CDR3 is CAWSPSGGRYEQYF. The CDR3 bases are TGTGCCTGGAGTCCAAGCGGGGGGCGGTACGAGCAGTACTTC.

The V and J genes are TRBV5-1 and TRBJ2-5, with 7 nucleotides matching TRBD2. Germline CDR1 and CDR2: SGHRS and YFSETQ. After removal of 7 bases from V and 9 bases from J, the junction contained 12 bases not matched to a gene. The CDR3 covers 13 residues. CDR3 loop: CASCRLGGEAQYF. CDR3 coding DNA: TGCGCCAGCTGCCGGCTGGGAGGGGAGGCCCAGTACTTC. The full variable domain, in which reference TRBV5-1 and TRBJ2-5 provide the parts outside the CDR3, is KAGVTQTPRYLIKTRGQQVTLSCSPISGHRSVSWYQQTPGQGLQFLFEYFSETQRNKGNFPGRFSGRQFSNSRSEMNVSTLELGDSALYLCASCRLGGEAQYFGPGTRLLVL.

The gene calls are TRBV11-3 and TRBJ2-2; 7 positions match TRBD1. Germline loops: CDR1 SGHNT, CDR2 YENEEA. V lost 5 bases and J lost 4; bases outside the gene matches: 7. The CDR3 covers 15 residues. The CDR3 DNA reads TGTGCCAGCAGCGAGACAGGGAAGGTCACCGGGGAGCTGTTTTTT. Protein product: CASSETGKVTGELFF.